What follows are 22 T cell receptor beta chains derived from one specimen sequenced in a study of T cell repertoires in cytomegalovirus infection. Using its own MiXCR run on the reads, TCRdb lists one record per CDR3 protein. This sample has 200,000 or so distinct CDR3 sequences, with 28% found just once. Material: PBMCs. The source is a human donor in good health (CMV status not recorded). Some clones in this sample may be carry-over from other donors' samples.

The V and J genes are TRBV29-1 and TRBJ2-7; tentative D call: TRBD1 (7 bases). The V gene's germline CDR1 is SQVTM and CDR2 ANQGSEA. The CDR3 sequence is 13 residues long. Deletions cut 4 bases from V and 4 bases from J, with 14 bases between. The CDR3 reads CSVGQGREYEQYF. The CDR3 bases are TGCAGCGTTGGACAGGGACGGGAGTACGAGCAGTACTTC.

The gene calls are TRBV12-3 or TRBV12-4 and TRBJ1-1; TRBD1 agrees at 9 bases. Trimming at V came to 5 bases and at J to 3 bases, leaving 4 bases not matched to a gene. This CDR3 has 14 residues. The CDR3 nucleotides are TGTGCCAGCAGTCCACAGGGGGCGTACACTGAAGCTTTCTTT. It yields the protein CASSPQGAYTEAFF.

This chain connects TRBV29-1 to TRBJ2-3; D is undetermined. From germline, CDR1 is SQVTM and CDR2 ANQGSEA. The ends were cut back, 4 bases at V and 6 bases at J, with 2 bases in the middle. The CDR3 covers 9 residues. The CDR3 DNA follows: TGCAGCGTTGGGGATACGCAGTATTTT. It specifies CSVGDTQYF.

The chain is built from TRBV19 and TRBJ1-4; D unresolved. CDR1 and CDR2 (germline): LNHDA, SQIVND (reference sequence). V lost 5 bases, J lost 7 bases, and 17 bases lay in between. CDR3 length: 15 amino acids. The CDR3 DNA sequence: TGTGCCAGTAGTCCCCCGCCCAATCGGGGTGAAAAACTGTTTTTT. Residues: CASSPPPNRGEKLFF.

This chain uses TRBV6-5 with TRBJ2-1, with TRBD2 matching over 16 bases. After removal of 4 bases from V and 8 bases from J, the junction contained 17 bases not matched to a gene. This CDR3 has 20 residues. The V gene's germline CDR1 is MNHEY and CDR2 SVGAGI. The CDR3 reads CASSFLPGTSGGGYRYEQFF. The CDR3 DNA reads TGTGCCAGCAGTTTCCTCCCCGGGACTAGCGGGGGGGGTTATAGGTATGAGCAGTTCTTC.

The chain employs TRBV6-1 and TRBJ1-2; D perhaps matches TRBD1 (5 bases). V dropped 7 bases and J dropped 3 bases, with 9 bases sitting between them. In germline, CDR1 is MNHNS, CDR2 SASEGT. CDR3 size: 12 residues. CDR3 sequence (DNA): TGTGCCAGCAAGAGGGACCACTATGGCTACACCTTC. This codes for CASKRDHYGYTF.

This clonotype came up a few times. The genes are TRBV7-8 and TRBJ2-3; 9 bases line up with TRBD1. Per the germline V gene, CDR1 is SGHVS and CDR2 is FQNEAQ. The length of the CDR3 is 15 residues. The V and J ends lost 4 bases and 2 bases, in that order; junction bases with no gene match: 4. The CDR3 DNA sequence: TGTGCCAGCAGCTCCGGACAGGGGCCCACAGATACGCAGTATTTT. Amino acids: CASSSGQGPTDTQYF. Drawing the rest from reference TRBV7-8 and TRBJ2-3, the complete variable domain is GAGVSQSPRYKVAKRGQDVALRCDPISGHVSLFWYQQALGQGPEFLTYFQNEAQLDKSGLPSDRFFAERPEGSVSTLKIQRTQQEDSAVYLCASSSGQGPTDTQYFGPGTRLTVL.

In this sample, this clonotype turned up many times. This chain links TRBV7-2 with TRBJ2-7; D is uncertain. The CDR3 loop spans 11 amino acids. Germline CDR1 and CDR2: SGHTA and FQGNSA. Trimming removed 2 bases at V and 5 bases at J, with 4 bases between. The CDR3 loop reads CASSLLNEQYF. The CDR3 nucleotides are TGTGCCAGCAGCTTACTAAACGAGCAGTACTTC.

This clonotype was observed a handful of times. V is TRBV12-3 or TRBV12-4 and J is TRBJ1-2, with D possibly being TRBD1 (6 bases). Trimming cost V 1 base and J 13 bases, with 22 bases left between them. This CDR3 has 15 residues. This CDR3 is CASSLGEQGVGRVTF. CDR3 coding DNA: TGTGCCAGCAGTTTAGGGGAACAGGGAGTAGGGCGGGTCACCTTC.

The genes are TRBV20-1 and TRBJ1-4; perhaps TRBD1 as D (5 bases). V was trimmed by 4 bases and J by 8 bases, leaving 14 bases between them. This CDR3 region has 13 residues. Per germline, CDR1 DFQATT and CDR2 SNEGSKA (reference sequence). CDR3 nucleotide sequence: TGCAGTGCTACCCAGGGAAGGGAAGAAAAACTGTTTTTT. Its protein product is CSATQGREEKLFF.

The chain joins TRBV20-1 to TRBJ2-3; TRBD2 matches 9 bases. This CDR3 has 17 amino acids. The V segment lost 5 bases and the J segment 1 base; nucleotides outside the gene matches: 13. The germline CDR1 and CDR2 sequences are DFQATT and SNEGSKA (reference sequence). The CDR3 is CSAVRTSDKRGTDTQYF. As DNA, the CDR3 is TGCAGTGCTGTGAGGACTAGCGATAAGAGGGGCACAGATACGCAGTATTTT.

CDR3 bases: TGTGCCAGCAGCTTAGCGGGGGGCTCAGGTTCCCTCCACTTT. As protein: CASSLAGGSGSLHF. The chain links TRBV7-4 to TRBJ1-6; D possibly corresponds to TRBD1 (6 bases). V was cut by 0 bases and J by 14 bases, with 14 bases left in between. CDR1 is SGHVT and CDR2 is SQSDAQ in the germline V gene. The CDR3 has 14 residues.

The V call is TRBV11-2, the J call TRBJ2-5, with TRBD2 matching 9 bases. The V gene's germline CDR1 is SGHAT and CDR2 FQNNGV. Trimming cost V 5 bases and J 7 bases; bases outside gene matches: 11. The CDR3 runs 15 residues. The CDR3 spells CASSRSGGLLGTQYF. The CDR3 DNA is TGTGCCAGCAGCCGTAGCGGGGGCCTCCTCGGGACCCAGTACTTC.

The chain links TRBV19 to TRBJ1-1; D remains ambiguous. Per germline, CDR1 LNHDA and CDR2 SQIVND (reference sequence). The CDR3 length is 13 residues. V was shortened by 10 bases and J by 1 base, with 13 bases between the two germline ends. The CDR3 DNA reads as TGTGCCACCAAAAATACGGCGAACACTGAAGCTTTCTTT. As protein: CATKNTANTEAFF.

The chain is built from TRBV7-9 and TRBJ2-6; 7 bases match TRBD1. The CDR3 covers 17 residues. Germline V CDR1 and CDR2: SEHNR, FQNEAQ (reference sequence). The J segment lost 2 bases and the V segment lost 5 bases, leaving 9 bases of the junction unmatched. CDR3 in DNA: TGTGCCAGCAGCCCGCAGGGGGTAGAGACTGGGGCCAACGTCCTGACTTTC. Its translation: CASSPQGVETGANVLTF.

This clonotype has ten or more counts. The rearrangement links TRBV11-2 to TRBJ2-7, with D tentatively TRBD1 (5 bases). The V end was cut by 1 base, the J end by 5 bases, with 12 bases between. Germline lookup yields CDR1 SGHAT and CDR2 FQNNGV. CDR3 length: 14 residues. This CDR3 is CASSLGAGWNEQYF. CDR3 DNA sequence: TGTGCCAGCAGCTTAGGGGCAGGGTGGAACGAGCAGTACTTC. Filled out from reference TRBV11-2 and TRBJ2-7, the complete variable domain reads EAGVAQSPRYKIIEKRQSVAFWCNPISGHATLYWYQQILGQGPKLLIQFQNNGVVDDSQLPKDRFSAERLKGVDSTLKIQPAKLEDSAVYLCASSLGAGWNEQYFGPGTRLTVT.

This sequence joins TRBV25-1 and TRBJ1-6, with D unresolved. This CDR3 spans 14 amino acids. The germline V and J ends were trimmed by 3 bases and 7 bases, with 10 bases remaining between them. The germline CDR1 and CDR2 sequences are MGHDK and SYGVNS. CDR3 sequence: CASSDEGSNSPLHF. CDR3 sequence (DNA): TGTGCCAGCAGTGACGAGGGATCCAATTCACCCCTCCACTTT.

This clonotype has a handful of counts. The V gene is TRBV2, the J gene TRBJ1-3, with D tentatively TRBD1 (5 bases). CDR3 length: 14 amino acids. Germline CDR1 and CDR2: SNHLY and FYNNEI. Trimming took 0 bases from V and 2 from J, leaving 5 bases between them. Written as DNA, the CDR3 is TGTGCCAGCAGTGAAGCAGGGGCTGGAAACACCATATATTTT. Its protein product is CASSEAGAGNTIYF.

This clonotype was found many times. The chain recombines TRBV29-1 with TRBJ2-1; D is uncertain. V lost 5 bases, J lost 5 bases, and 10 bases lay in between. Germline CDR1 is SQVTM and CDR2 is ANQGSEA. This CDR3 region has 12 residues. For the CDR3, the DNA is TGCAGCGTTTCTATGGGGAACAATGAGCAGTTCTTC. Residues: CSVSMGNNEQFF.

The table lists this clonotype with many counts. The rearrangement joins TRBV6-1 to TRBJ2-1; the D call may be TRBD1 or TRBD2 (5 bases each). Germline assignment: CDR1 MNHNS and CDR2 SASEGT. V lost 2 bases to trimming and J lost 4 bases, with 18 bases between them. CDR3 length: 17 amino acids. CDR3 in amino acids: CASSEWGSAVLYNEQFF. The CDR3 DNA sequence: TGTGCCAGCAGTGAATGGGGGAGCGCTGTTTTGTACAATGAGCAGTTCTTC.

The rearrangement joins TRBV7-8 to TRBJ1-1; a possible D gene is TRBD1 (5 bases). The V gene's germline CDR1 is SGHVS and CDR2 FQNEAQ. The CDR3 contains 16 residues. Between the trimmed V and J ends, which lost 5 bases and 1 base, there was a span of 17 bases. In nucleotides, the CDR3 is TGTGCCAGCAGCGGAAGTAGCAGGGACCCGAACACTGAAGCTTTCTTT. Residues: CASSGSSRDPNTEAFF. The full variable domain, its missing parts supplied by reference TRBV7-8 and TRBJ1-1, is GAGVSQSPRYKVAKRGQDVALRCDPISGHVSLFWYQQALGQGPEFLTYFQNEAQLDKSGLPSDRFFAERPEGSVSTLKIQRTQQEDSAVYLCASSGSSRDPNTEAFFGQGTRLTVV.

The chain uses TRBV4-3 and TRBJ2-4; no reliable D call. V shed 0 bases and J shed 9 bases, with 12 bases lying between them. The CDR3 is made up of 14 amino acids. Germline loops: CDR1 LGHNA, CDR2 YSLEER. The chain's CDR3 is CASSQETISGIQYF. In DNA, the CDR3 is TGCGCCAGCAGCCAAGAGACCATCTCGGGCATTCAGTACTTC.